Included here is one TCR beta chain sequence, with context. The table lists this clone with a count of one. Its specific antigen is unknown. Base qualities are not recorded, but no much larger clone differs from it by a single base. This specimen's time point label, interpreted: newly diagnosed, previously untreated cHL patient sample. Magnetic negative selection with a Miltenyi CD4+ T cell isolation kit was used to purify CD4+ T cells from thawed PBMCs. To serve as a comparison group for the relapsed/refractory trial patients, PBMCs were sequenced from patients with newly diagnosed, previously untreated classical Hodgkin lymphoma. After peripheral blood was drawn into 8 mL Vacutainer Cell Preparation Tubes, PBMCs were isolated by centrifugation and then cryopreserved. Purified CD4+ and CD8+ fractions were prepared only for cases in which an additional PBMC sample was available. On LS columns in a quadroMACS separator, the magnetically labelled cells were depleted, and the flow-through was collected as the purified fraction.

This sample stems from a study of PD-1 blockade in classical Hodgkin lymphoma (dated by TCRdb to 2020 to 2022). About the study as a whole: The study used CyTOF and TCR beta sequencing to define a peripheral blood immune signature of response to PD-1 blockade in classical Hodgkin lymphoma.

Broad study findings and their caveats: Baseline TCR diversity was reported to be lower in newly diagnosed patients than in healthy donors and to be lower still in relapsed/refractory patients. The study was restricted to a single clinical trial cohort, and the causes of repertoire differences, possibly disease activity or prior therapy, were left undefined.

The Qiagen DNeasy kit was used to extract genomic DNA from unsorted PBMCs and from the negatively selected CD4+ and CD8+ fractions. Amplification of TCR beta CDR3 regions was done by immunoSEQ multiplex PCR with primers that anneal to V and J segments. A synthetic immune receptor repertoire was used to minimize amplification bias, and any remaining bias was removed computationally after sequencing. In the paper's pipeline: Repertoire diversity was quantified as the Shannon entropy index using custom Python scripts. Unsorted, CD4+ and CD8+ repertoires were analyzed separately, except for combined analyses in which CD4+ and CD8+ sequences were merged in silico. This is the immuneACCESS table as TCRdb keeps it, with only in-frame sequences that have V and J called. A part of the clones is gone; compared with another copy, unresolved V genes explain less than half, and the rest is unexplained. V and J calls and clone size are copied from that table; D and trimming were computed from the DNA. This sample has 22,000 or so clones in its table, and approximately 92% of those were observed once. The ten most abundant clones make up about 0.24% of the sample.

The CDR3, cysteine through phenylalanine, is 14 amino acids long. CDR3 DNA only is kept here, 42 bases in frame from base 1. The germline V and J ends show losses of 5 bases and 11 bases respectively, and no gene match explains 5 bases of the junction. According to the germline V gene (reference sequence), CDR1 reads LNHDA and CDR2 reads SQIVND. The chain links TRBV19 with TRBJ2-1; 14 central bases correspond to TRBD2. The sequence was collected from a human donor with classical Hodgkin lymphoma. Input material: CD4+ T cells from blood. The DNA reads as follows: TGTGCCAGTAGTGTGGGACTAGCGGGAGCCCAGCAGTTCTTC. Its translation is CASSVGLAGAQQFF.